This T cell receptor beta chain emerged from a study of blood T cells in healthy people across ages. The use of a sample-barcoded 5' primer and a J-beta primer mix characterized a second PCR of roughly 7 to 12 cycles. TCRdb called the 5' RACE reads again in MiXCR, with one record for every CDR3 protein. The sample includes approximately 900,000 distinct CDR3 sequences, roughly 52% of them seen just once. CDR1 is LGHNA, CDR2 YNFKEQ, per germline. The CDR3 has 17 amino acids. Concerning this clonotype: The germline gene is not matched at one end of the junction; a read error may be the cause.

This sequence was found in a man aged 30 to 39 in good health. The V gene is TRBV4-2, the J gene TRBJ2-1; D unresolved. Sequenced sample: blood. The CDR3 spells CAGSHSPATLFYNEQFF. CDR3 DNA: TGTGCCGGCAGCCACTCCCCCGCCACCCTCTTCTACAATGAGCAGTTCTTC.